These 20 T cell receptor beta chains were all obtained from the same sample, sequenced in a study of cytomegalovirus exposure and HLA in healthy donors. PCR involved 60 Vbeta and 13 Jbeta primers. Generated by immunoSEQ multiplex PCR, the TCRdb table keeps only in-frame clones and is missing some. The sample carries over 150,000 clones, around four fifths recorded once. Sequencing input: PBMCs. All receptors derive from a male donor in good health and CMV-seropositive.

The chain recombines TRBV7-9 with TRBJ1-2; 7 nucleotides line up with TRBD1. This CDR3 spans 14 amino acids. Losses at the gene ends were 5 bases for V and 4 bases for J; bases not matched to a gene: 7. In germline, CDR1 is SEHNR, CDR2 FQNEAQ (reference sequence). In nucleotides, the CDR3 is TGTGCCAGCAGCCGTACAGGGGTCGGCTATGGCTACACCTTC. It encodes CASSRTGVGYGYTF.

The chain carries TRBV7-9 and TRBJ1-2; D possibly corresponds to TRBD1 (5 bases). The germline V gene has CDR1 SEHNR and CDR2 FQNEAQ (reference sequence). Trimming shortened V by 5 bases and J by 4 bases, and 11 bases separated the two germline ends. The CDR3 spans 13 residues. CDR3 sequence: CASSRDSIYGYTF. Here the CDR3 DNA reads TGTGCCAGCAGCAGAGACAGTATCTATGGCTACACCTTC. Full variable domain (outside the CDR3, taken from reference TRBV7-9 and TRBJ1-2): DTGVSQNPRHKITKRGQNVTFRCDPISEHNRLYWYRQTLGQGPEFLTYFQNEAQLEKSRLLSDRFSAERPKGSFSTLEIQRTEQGDSAMYLCASSRDSIYGYTFGSGTRLTVV.

The chain links TRBV6-1 to TRBJ2-3, with 10 bases fitting TRBD2. Looked up from germline, CDR1 is MNHNS and CDR2 is SASEGT. Trimming removed 10 bases from V and 4 bases from J; junction bases left unmatched: 11. The CDR3 totals 15 residues. This CDR3 reads CATGLADSVADTQYF. The CDR3 DNA sequence: TGTGCCACCGGACTAGCGGACAGTGTGGCAGATACGCAGTATTTT.

V and J are TRBV7-2 and TRBJ1-2, with unresolved D. The CDR3 is 18 residues long. The germline gives CDR1 SGHTA, CDR2 FQGNSA. Deletions cut 1 base from V and 7 bases from J, with 25 bases between. The chain's CDR3 is CASSLVVSGVQSGSGYTF. CDR3 sequence (DNA): TGTGCCAGCAGCTTAGTGGTCAGCGGGGTACAGTCGGGGTCTGGCTACACCTTC.

The rearrangement links TRBV30 to TRBJ1-1; TRBD1 is a possible D gene (6 bases). The CDR3 sequence is 16 residues long. Trimming shortened V by 0 bases and J by 4 bases, and 18 bases separated the two germline ends. Per the germline V gene, CDR1 is GTSNPN and CDR2 is SVGIG (reference sequence). This chain's CDR3 is CAWSVFQSVGGTEAFF. The DNA of the CDR3 is TGTGCCTGGAGTGTTTTTCAGAGTGTAGGGGGCACTGAAGCTTTCTTT.

A few counts support this clone. This chain uses TRBV5-1 with TRBJ2-1; TRBD1 might be the D (5 bases). The V gene's germline CDR1 is SGHRS and CDR2 YFSETQ. The CDR3 sequence is 12 residues long. With 2 bases removed from V and 7 bases from J, the gap between germline ends came to 7 bases. CDR3 residues: CASSLKGNEQFF. DNA for the CDR3: TGCGCCAGCAGCTTAAAGGGGAATGAGCAGTTCTTC. The complete variable domain, with remaining parts taken from reference TRBV5-1 and TRBJ2-1, reads KAGVTQTPRYLIKTRGQQVTLSCSPISGHRSVSWYQQTPGQGLQFLFEYFSETQRNKGNFPGRFSGRQFSNSRSEMNVSTLELGDSALYLCASSLKGNEQFFGPGTRLTVL.

The chain couples TRBV4-1 to TRBJ1-1, with D unresolved. Germline assignment: CDR1 MGHRA and CDR2 YSYEKL. With 4 bases removed from V and 6 bases from J, the gap between germline ends came to 15 bases. The CDR3 consists of 14 residues. The CDR3 bases are TGCGCCAGCAGCCCGGTTCCGGGAAGGGCTGAAGCTTTCTTT. It is translated as CASSPVPGRAEAFF.

The rearrangement links TRBV30 to TRBJ2-5; D not certain. The J call is uncertain, as TRBJ2-7 better fits the DNA end. CDR3 length: 12 residues. The germline CDR1 and CDR2 sequences are GTSNPN and SVGIG (reference sequence). The CDR3 reads CAWNRSPYEQYF. CDR3 nucleotide sequence: TGTGCCTGGAACCGCTCTCCCTACGAGCAGTACTTC.

This clone was recorded only once. The V call is TRBV18, the J call TRBJ1-1, with a possible D match to TRBD1 (5 bases). Germline V gene data show CDR1 as KGHSH and CDR2 as LQKENI. This CDR3 contains 14 residues. Trimming shortened V by 3 bases and J by 3 bases, and 11 bases separated the two germline ends. CDR3 bases: TGTGCCAGCTCACCCCGTGGGGGGGACACTGAAGCTTTCTTT. Its protein is CASSPRGGDTEAFF.

V is TRBV13 and J is TRBJ1-6; D unclear. Trimming shortened V by 4 bases and J by 0 bases, and 7 bases separated the two germline ends. Germline V gene sequence: CDR1 PRHDT, CDR2 FYEKMQ (reference sequence). The CDR3 runs 15 residues. The CDR3 is CASSSRSSYNSPLHF. The CDR3 DNA is TGTGCCAGCAGCTCTAGGAGCTCCTATAATTCACCCCTCCACTTT.

The genes are TRBV5-1 and TRBJ2-5; D might be TRBD1 (6 bases). The J call is uncertain, as TRBJ2-7 better fits the DNA end. The CDR3 is 15 amino acids. CDR1 is SGHRS, CDR2 YFSETQ, per germline. DNA of the CDR3: TGCGCCAGCAGCTCGAACAGGGCTCCTCCCTACGAGCAGTACTTC. Translated, it gives CASSSNRAPPYEQYF.

The table lists this clone with a count of one. This rearrangement joins TRBV7-6 to TRBJ2-7; D remains unclear. V shed 2 bases and J shed 2 bases, with 10 bases lying between them. Per the germline V gene, CDR1 is SGHVS and CDR2 is FNYEAQ. The length of the CDR3 is 14 residues. The CDR3 spells CASSLTIAPYEQYF. In DNA form, the CDR3 reads TGTGCCAGCAGCTTAACAATCGCCCCCTACGAGCAGTACTTC.

The rearrangement joins TRBV13 to TRBJ2-7, with 16 bases fitting TRBD2. The CDR3 contains 16 residues. V was pared by 4 bases and J by 6 bases, with 6 bases of the junction left unmatched. Per the germline V gene, CDR1 is PRHDT and CDR2 is FYEKMQ (reference sequence). CDR3 DNA sequence: TGTGCCAGCAGCTCGGGACTAGCGGGGGGGAAGATCGAGCAGTACTTC. Amino acid sequence: CASSSGLAGGKIEQYF.

This chain joins TRBV19 and TRBJ2-2; 7 positions match TRBD2. After removal of 3 bases from V and 8 bases from J, the junction contained 6 bases not matched to a gene. CDR3 length: 14 residues. CDR1 is LNHDA and CDR2 is SQIVND in the germline V gene (reference sequence). CDR3 sequence: CASSITTSPGELFF. In DNA, the CDR3 is TGTGCCAGTAGTATTACGACTAGCCCTGGGGAGCTGTTTTTT.

The V and J genes are TRBV5-1 and TRBJ1-6, with D maybe TRBD1 (6 bases). The V gene lost 4 bases and the J gene lost 8 bases, with 13 bases spanning the gap. Germline V gene data show CDR1 as SGHRS and CDR2 as YFSETQ. This CDR3 is 14 amino acids long. The CDR3 DNA reads as TGCGCCAGCAGCGCCGGACAGTCCTATTCACCCCTCCACTTT. It codes for CASSAGQSYSPLHF.

The gene calls are TRBV2 and TRBJ2-7, with D tentatively TRBD2 (7 bases). The CDR3 has 14 residues. The germline V gene has CDR1 SNHLY and CDR2 FYNNEI. V gave up 7 bases and J gave up 6 bases, with 19 bases separating them. The DNA for the CDR3 is TGTGCCAGCAACGTCCAAGGGGGGGGGCGCGAGCAGTACTTC. Its protein is CASNVQGGGREQYF.

This clone was detected only a few times. The gene calls are TRBV27 and TRBJ1-1; no clear D. Per the germline V gene, CDR1 is MNHEY and CDR2 is SMNVEV (reference sequence). Trimming took off 6 bases at V and 4 bases at J, with 15 bases between the two ends. The CDR3 sequence is 14 residues long. The CDR3 is CASSPSGRATEAFF. The CDR3 region has the DNA TGTGCCAGCAGCCCCTCGGGGAGGGCCACTGAAGCTTTCTTT.

The CDR3 region has the DNA TGTGCCAGCAGTGACTCGGAGCGGGGGGACGGGGTCAATGAGCAGTTCTTC. Protein: CASSDSERGDGVNEQFF. The rearrangement uses TRBV6-4 and TRBJ2-1; 9 nucleotides agree with TRBD2. Germline CDR1 MRHNA, CDR2 SNTAGT. The CDR3 contains 17 residues. The ends lost 0 bases at V and 6 bases at J; junction bases unmatched: 9.

The J gene is TRBJ2-3, the V gene TRBV10-2; 12 bases line up with TRBD2. This CDR3 spans 15 amino acids. V was pared by 8 bases and J by 4 bases, with 7 bases of the junction left unmatched. Germline V gives CDR1 WSHSY, CDR2 SAAADI. The CDR3 bases are TGCGCCAGCCGCAGGACTAGCGGGGCGCCAGATACGCAGTATTTT. Translation gives CASRRTSGAPDTQYF.

V and J are TRBV6-5 and TRBJ1-5, with 7 bases matching TRBD1. Germline V lookup: CDR1 MNHEY, CDR2 SVGAGI. The CDR3 loop spans 13 amino acids. Germline trimming cut 8 bases from V and 6 bases from J; bases unmatched to any gene: 7. This CDR3 reads CASREGGSQPQHF. The DNA for the CDR3 is TGTGCCAGCCGTGAAGGGGGCAGTCAGCCCCAGCATTTT.